Below, one T cell receptor beta chain is given with its context. Its antigen is still unknown. The entry originates in a study of T cell responses to AZD1222 COVID-19 vaccine. CDR3 size: 11 residues. Trimming pared 2 bases from V and 8 bases from J, leaving 6 bases between. Using immunoSEQ multiplex PCR, the repertoire was profiled, and TCRdb retains in-frame clones only, with some absent. Of around 140,000 clones in the sample, over 90% were seen once. General study findings and limits: In all cases, repertoires were sampled only after the peak T cell response. There were mostly white British donors and more females than males, and clonal diversity was possibly underestimated. Variant regions that are unmutated are reportedly the target of nearly half of spike-specific TCRs. Elevations in Spike-specific TCR breadth and depth followed administration of two AZD1222 doses.

This TCR was recovered from an adult in good health. The sequencing used peripheral blood, collected on day 0 of AZD1222 vaccination. J is TRBJ1-1 and V is TRBV12-3 or TRBV12-4; possible D gene TRBD1, 5 bases. CDR3 protein: CASSLNREAFF. The CDR3 nucleotides are TGTGCCAGCAGTTTAAACAGGGAAGCTTTCTTT.